This TCR beta chain was sequenced in a study of blood T cells in healthy people across ages. General study results and limits: Higher diversity and more naive CD4+ cells were features of long-lived donors, compared to aged donors.

CDR1 SGHTA and CDR2 FQGNSA come from the germline V gene. V lost 1 base to trimming and J lost 6 bases; unmatched junction nucleotides: 3. The CDR3 loop spans 15 amino acids. Sample-barcoded 5' priming and a J-beta primer mix drove a second PCR of roughly 6 to 12 cycles. Each of the cDNA molecules was tagged by a template-switch adaptor with 12 random nucleotides. All samples yielded 3 million or more CDR3-containing paired-end reads. Each CDR3 protein is one row after TCRdb ran MiXCR on the 5' RACE reads. Among some 760,000 distinct CDR3 sequences listed, more than 20% were seen once. This clonotype was seen a few times. Its antigen remains unknown. This sample was also put to use in a study of T cells of mothers and their children. As that report states: There were over 8.5 million TCR beta CDR3 reads from each mother and roughly 3 million from each child.

Sample: blood. The chain employs TRBV7-2 and TRBJ1-6; the match to TRBD1 covers 7 bases. This receptor was obtained from a boy aged 10-17 years in good health. CDR3 amino acids: CASSLEGQSNSPLHF. The CDR3 bases are TGTGCCAGCAGCTTAGAGGGACAGTCTAATTCACCCCTCCACTTT.